This T cell receptor (beta chain) was retrieved from a study of CD8 T cell repertoires and HIV-1 epitope variants. Overall study context: T cells were stimulated with Twenty-five Gag and Nef peptides separately. 1M T cells were kept uncultured as a baseline. Cultures ran around ten days, with IL-2, IL-7 and IL-15 added on days 3 and 7.

Germline-derived CDR1 and CDR2 are SNHLY and FYNNEI. This CDR3 is 14 amino acids long. Trimming removed 6 bases from V and 6 bases from J; junction bases left unmatched: 4. Libraries were prepared by immunoSEQ multiplex PCR; TCRdb keeps only in-frame clonotypes and omits some of them. Altogether about 5,000 clones are present, around 70% being singletons, with the ten largest covering roughly 40%. Comments on this clone: No antigen is known for it.

Source material: cultured CD8+ T cells derived from PBMCs. The TCR comes from a male donor with HIV. The genes are TRBV2 and TRBJ1-4; 10 nucleotides match TRBD1. CDR3 loop: CASRGTGEYEKLFF. The CDR3 bases are TGTGCCAGCAGGGGGACAGGGGAGTATGAAAAACTGTTTTTT.